Detailed here is one T cell receptor (beta chain). Its matching antigen is unknown. 60 Vbeta and 13 Jbeta primers were used in PCR. The data were produced by immunoSEQ multiplex PCR, yet TCRdb's version contains in-frame clones alone and is incomplete. The profile shows about 240,000 clones, more than 75% of them singletons. The CDR3 length is 11 residues. CDR1 is SNHLY, CDR2 FYNNEI, per germline. V was trimmed by 6 bases and J by 6 bases, leaving 9 bases between them. This sample was included in a study of cytomegalovirus exposure and HLA in healthy donors. The wider study: Clustering assigned over 70% of the approximately 390 genotyped donors to the Caucasian-associated ancestry cluster.

The study's findings and limits: The likely origin of a cluster of highly shared sequence variants was a sequencing artifact.

Specimen: PBMCs. The chain uses TRBV2 and TRBJ2-7; D is unclear. The clonotype comes from a girl aged 2-10 years in good health and CMV-seronegative. The CDR3 spells CASRWSAEQYF. The CDR3 nucleotides are TGTGCCAGCAGATGGAGCGCCGAGCAGTACTTC.